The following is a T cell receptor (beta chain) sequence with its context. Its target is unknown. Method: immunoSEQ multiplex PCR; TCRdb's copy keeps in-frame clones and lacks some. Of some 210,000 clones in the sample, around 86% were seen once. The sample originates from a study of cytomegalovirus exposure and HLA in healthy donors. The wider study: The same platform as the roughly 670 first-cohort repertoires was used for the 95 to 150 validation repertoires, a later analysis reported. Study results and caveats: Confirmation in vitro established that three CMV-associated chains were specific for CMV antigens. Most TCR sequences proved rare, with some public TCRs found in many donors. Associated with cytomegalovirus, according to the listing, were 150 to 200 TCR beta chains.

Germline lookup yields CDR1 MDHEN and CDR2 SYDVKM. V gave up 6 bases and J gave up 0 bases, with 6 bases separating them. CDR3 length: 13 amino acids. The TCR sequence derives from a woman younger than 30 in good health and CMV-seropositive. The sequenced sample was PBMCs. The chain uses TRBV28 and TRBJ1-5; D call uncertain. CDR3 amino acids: CASRESSNQPQHF. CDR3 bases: TGTGCCAGCAGAGAGAGTAGCAATCAGCCCCAGCATTTT.